This T cell receptor beta chain was identified during a study of T cell responses to AZD1222 COVID-19 vaccine. Here immunoSEQ multiplex PCR was the method, and the copy in TCRdb shows in-frame clones only, minus some. Here the sample spans around 110,000 clones, about 88% being singletons. The ends lost 1 base at V and 8 bases at J; junction bases unmatched: 7. Per the germline V gene, CDR1 is KGHSH and CDR2 is LQKENI. The CDR3 sequence is 14 residues long. The sequencing used peripheral blood, collected on day 0 of AZD1222 vaccination. This chain joins TRBV18 and TRBJ1-2, with 7 bases lining up with TRBD1. The TCR was taken from an adult in good health. The CDR3 region is CASSPQSGQQGYTF. CDR3 in DNA: TGTGCCAGCTCACCACAATCGGGACAGCAGGGCTACACCTTC.